The entry that follows covers one T cell receptor beta chain sequence. In the original workflow: Estimation of nucleated cell counts was performed using reference gene primer amplification. Profiled with immunoSEQ multiplex PCR; TCRdb holds only in-frame clones, not every one. The V and J calls and clone size were taken over from that table, and D and trimming were inferred from the DNA. The sample consists of 240,000 or so clones, 81% of them appearing once. V shed 3 bases and J 0 bases; nucleotides not matched to a gene: 6. This CDR3 spans 16 amino acids. Per the germline V gene, CDR1 is SGHDN and CDR2 is FVKESK. The data were obtained in a study of blood T cell repertoires in COVID-19. Study background: Whether acute or convalescent, the COVID-19 samples came from the United States, Italy and Spain.

This sequence joins TRBV14 and TRBJ2-3; the match to TRBD2 covers 7 bases. The TCR sequence derives from a woman over 75 with COVID-19, enrolled during active disease. Sequencing was done on a sample of peripheral blood. The CDR3: CASSHRASGSTDTQYF. The CDR3 DNA follows: TGTGCCAGCAGCCACCGGGCTAGCGGAAGCACAGATACGCAGTATTTT.